The next 31 T cell receptor beta chains were all read from a single sample in a study of blood T cells in healthy people across ages. A sample-barcoded 5' primer and a J-beta primer mix were used in a second PCR of about 7 to 12 cycles. In TCRdb, the 5' RACE reads were re-called with MiXCR into one record per CDR3 protein. The sample has roughly 1,500,000 distinct CDR3 sequences; about 40% are singletons. Sequenced input: blood. The receptors shown here come from a woman aged 18-35 years in good health.

This chain links TRBV6-1 with TRBJ1-1; D ambiguous. Trimming pared 5 bases from V and 13 bases from J, leaving 20 bases between. The CDR3 extends over 13 amino acids. CDR1 is MNHNS, CDR2 SASEGT, per germline. The CDR3, as DNA: TGTGCCAGCAGTCCTACGTCTCCACTTCTCGGTTTCTTT. Translation gives CASSPTSPLLGFF.

The chain employs TRBV20-1 and TRBJ2-5; 14 bases map to TRBD2. With V trimmed by 3 bases and J by 5 bases, 14 bases remained unmatched. Per the germline V gene, CDR1 is DFQATT and CDR2 is SNEGSKA (reference sequence). The CDR3 has 18 residues. The CDR3 here is CSASEMQGTSGSRETQYF. The CDR3 nucleotides are TGCAGTGCTAGCGAGATGCAAGGGACTAGCGGGAGCCGTGAGACCCAGTACTTC.

This clonotype has just a few counts. The chain carries TRBV4-1 and TRBJ1-2, with a possible D match to TRBD1 (6 bases). The CDR3 has 15 residues. V was cut by 2 bases and J by 6 bases, with 16 bases left in between. In germline, CDR1 is MGHRA, CDR2 YSYEKL. The CDR3: CASSQPQGSLDGYTF. The CDR3 DNA reads TGCGCCAGCAGCCAACCACAGGGATCCTTGGATGGCTACACCTTC.

This clonotype was picked up a small number of times. The rearrangement links TRBV2 to TRBJ2-5, with D hard to call. Between the trimmed V and J ends, which lost 2 bases and 9 bases, there was a span of 10 bases. The CDR3 contains 12 residues. Germline CDR1 is SNHLY and CDR2 is FYNNEI. In DNA, the CDR3 is TGTGCCAGCAGTGAATTTTTGTCTGCCCAGTACTTC. Its protein is CASSEFLSAQYF.

The chain has TRBV13 and TRBJ2-1; the match to TRBD2 covers 7 bases. Unmatched junction bases numbered 3, after V lost 4 bases and J lost 0 bases. The CDR3 has 15 residues. Germline CDR1 and CDR2: PRHDT and FYEKMQ (reference sequence). The CDR3 sequence is CASSSRDYSYNEQFF. CDR3 nucleotide sequence: TGTGCCAGCAGCTCACGGGACTACTCCTACAATGAGCAGTTCTTC. Variable domain in full (rest from reference TRBV13 and TRBJ2-1): AAGVIQSPRHLIKEKRETATLKCYPIPRHDTVYWYQQGPGQDPQFLISFYEKMQSDKGSIPDRFSAQQFSDYHSELNMSSLELGDSALYFCASSSRDYSYNEQFFGPGTRLTVL.

CDR3: CAWSGVPSGANVLTF. For the CDR3, the DNA is TGTGCCTGGAGTGGGGTCCCCTCTGGGGCCAACGTCCTGACTTTC. The chain links TRBV30 to TRBJ2-6; D unclear. The CDR3 is made up of 15 amino acids. Germline assignment: CDR1 GTSNPN and CDR2 SVGIG (reference sequence). V lost 1 base to trimming and J lost 0 bases, with 7 bases between them.

This chain links TRBV27 with TRBJ2-5; TRBD1 agrees at 9 bases. The CDR3 sequence is 14 residues long. V lost 4 bases, J lost 4 bases, and 4 bases stayed unmatched. Germline CDR1 and CDR2: MNHEY and SMNVEV (reference sequence). The CDR3 here is CASSWDRVGETQYF. CDR3 DNA sequence: TGTGCCAGCAGTTGGGACAGGGTGGGAGAGACCCAGTACTTC.

The V and J genes are TRBV6-6 and TRBJ2-5, with TRBD2 identical over 12 bases. J gave up 11 bases and V 2 bases, and 12 bases lay outside the gene matches. Germline V gene lookup returns CDR1 MNHNY and CDR2 SVGAGI (reference sequence). The CDR3 contains 16 residues. The CDR3 sequence is CASSYGLAGGPEEQYF. The CDR3, as DNA: TGTGCCAGCAGTTACGGGCTAGCGGGAGGGCCGGAAGAGCAGTACTTC.

The chain combines TRBV6-1 with TRBJ1-1, with D possibly TRBD1 on 5 matching bases. The CDR3 has 14 amino acids. Germline V lookup: CDR1 MNHNS, CDR2 SASEGT. Trimming took 5 bases from V and 3 from J, leaving 13 bases between them. Written as DNA, the CDR3 is TGTGCCAGCAGTAAAAATACAGGCCACACTGAAGCTTTCTTT. This sequence encodes CASSKNTGHTEAFF.

The CDR3 sequence is CASSLSGTSGRWYF. DNA of the CDR3: TGTGCCAGCAGCCTCAGCGGGACTAGCGGGAGGTGGTACTTC. This chain uses TRBV12-3 or TRBV12-4 with TRBJ2-5; the match to TRBD2 covers 15 bases. Trimming removed 6 bases from V and 13 bases from J; junction bases left unmatched: 9. The CDR3 length is 14 residues.

The rearrangement joins TRBV7-9 to TRBJ2-1, with 9 bases that match TRBD2. This CDR3 region has 15 residues. Trimming cost V 5 bases and J 6 bases; bases outside gene matches: 8. Germline V CDR1 and CDR2: SEHNR, FQNEAQ (reference sequence). The CDR3 loop is CASSEGGGAFNEQFF. For the CDR3, the DNA is TGTGCCAGCAGCGAAGGCGGGGGGGCCTTCAATGAGCAGTTCTTC.

The chain's CDR3 is CASLGGTQYF. The CDR3 coding sequence is TGTGCCAGCCTAGGCGGTACGCAGTATTTT. This chain connects TRBV28 to TRBJ2-3; no clear D. This CDR3 contains 10 residues. With 8 bases removed from V and 8 bases from J, the gap between germline ends came to 8 bases. The germline CDR1 and CDR2 sequences are MDHEN and SYDVKM.

This chain links TRBV20-1 with TRBJ2-7; weak D call: TRBD1 (7 bases). CDR1 is DFQATT, CDR2 SNEGSKA, per germline (reference sequence). CDR3 length equals 15 residues. V was clipped by 1 base and J by 4 bases, with 17 bases between them. The CDR3 DNA reads TGCAGTGCTAGAGGGGGGGAGACAGGGAGATACGAGCAGTACTTC. Amino acid sequence: CSARGGETGRYEQYF.

This clonotype was seen a handful of times. This chain connects TRBV10-3 to TRBJ2-2; the match to TRBD2 covers 7 bases. The CDR3 spans 13 residues. CDR1 ENHRY and CDR2 SYGVKD come from the germline V gene. Trimming took 7 bases from V and 7 from J; bases not matched to a gene: 6. In nucleotides, the CDR3 is TGTGCCATCACGGCGGGAGCCAGCGGGGAGCTGTTTTTT. Translated: CAITAGASGELFF.

The genes are TRBV6-6 and TRBJ2-3; TRBD1 aligns across 8 bases. Germline CDR1 is MNHNY and CDR2 is SVGAGI (reference sequence). V gave up 4 bases and J gave up 5 bases; unmatched junction bases: 5. The CDR3 loop spans 14 amino acids. The CDR3 spells CASSSGQDGDTQYF. The CDR3 bases are TGTGCCAGCAGTTCGGGACAGGATGGAGATACGCAGTATTTT.

This clonotype was seen a few times. V and J are TRBV6-2 or TRBV6-3 and TRBJ2-5; D may be TRBD1 (6 bases). The CDR3 runs 13 residues. Trimming took 0 bases from V and 13 from J, leaving 15 bases between them. CDR1 is MNHEY and CDR2 is SVGEGT in the germline V gene. DNA for the CDR3: TGTGCCAGCAGTTACTCGAGGACAGATCGTCCGTACTTC. This codes for CASSYSRTDRPYF.

This clonotype was counted many times. V and J are TRBV7-2 and TRBJ1-6; TRBD1 agrees at 7 bases. The germline gives CDR1 SGHTA, CDR2 FQGNSA. V gave up 0 bases and J gave up 3 bases; unmatched junction bases: 5. The CDR3 covers 17 residues. This CDR3 reads CASSLADGQVYNSPLHF. The CDR3 nucleotides are TGTGCCAGCAGCTTAGCTGACGGACAGGTCTATAATTCACCCCTCCACTTT.

The chain couples TRBV6-2 or TRBV6-3 to TRBJ1-2; D remains unclear. Germline V gives CDR1 MNHEY, CDR2 SVGEGT. This CDR3 is 12 amino acids long. Trimming cost V 5 bases and J 4 bases, with 8 bases left between them. The CDR3 nucleotides read TGTGCCAGCAGTACGCACCTCTATGGCTACACCTTC. Translated: CASSTHLYGYTF.

The rearrangement links TRBV27 to TRBJ1-1; D possibly corresponds to TRBD1 (6 bases). The germline V gene encodes CDR1 MNHEY and CDR2 SMNVEV (reference sequence). Trimming shortened V by 6 bases and J by 4 bases, and 15 bases separated the two germline ends. The CDR3 is 14 amino acids. CDR3 sequence: CASSLRGGATEAFF. The DNA for the CDR3 is TGTGCCAGCAGCCTCAGGGGTGGGGCCACTGAAGCTTTCTTT.

This clonotype has more than one count but fewer than ten. The rearrangement links TRBV6-1 to TRBJ1-2, with D possibly matching TRBD1 (6 bases). Per the germline V gene, CDR1 is MNHNS and CDR2 is SASEGT. Trimming removed 0 bases at V and 8 bases at J, with 13 bases between. The CDR3 extends over 14 amino acids. The CDR3 region has the DNA TGTGCCAGCAGTGAAGCGATGGGGGCTGAGGGCTACACCTTC. Protein: CASSEAMGAEGYTF.

This clonotype was seen ten or more times. The chain has TRBV5-1 and TRBJ1-2; D is unresolved. This CDR3 comprises 14 residues. V lost 4 bases and J lost 3, with 13 bases in between. Germline assignment: CDR1 SGHRS and CDR2 YFSETQ. DNA of the CDR3: TGCGCCAGCAGCCAGGACGGAAGCTACTATGGCTACACCTTC. Protein product: CASSQDGSYYGYTF.

This clonotype was found a few times. The chain is built from TRBV5-1 and TRBJ2-5, with D unclear. The germline V and J ends were trimmed by 2 bases and 2 bases, with 7 bases remaining between them. The CDR3 runs to 13 residues. From germline, CDR1 is SGHRS and CDR2 YFSETQ. CDR3: CASSFMTQETQYF. The DNA of the CDR3 is TGCGCCAGCAGCTTCATGACTCAAGAGACCCAGTACTTC.

This clonotype was seen once. The V gene is TRBV11-2, the J gene TRBJ2-1; 8 positions agree with TRBD1. From germline, CDR1 is SGHAT and CDR2 FQNNGV. Losses at the gene ends were 5 bases for V and 6 bases for J; bases not matched to a gene: 12. The CDR3 length is 16 residues. CDR3 in DNA: TGTGCCAGCAGCACCCTGACAGGGGTGAATCTCAATGAGCAGTTCTTC. Its protein product is CASSTLTGVNLNEQFF.

This clonotype turned up a few times. V gene TRBV9 combines with J gene TRBJ1-2, with D tentatively TRBD1 (5 bases). Trimming removed 3 bases at V and 4 bases at J, with 10 bases between. This CDR3 is built from 13 residues. CDR1 is SGDLS, CDR2 YYNGEE, per germline. In nucleotides, the CDR3 is TGTGCCAGCAGCGCCCGCAGGGCCTATGGCTACACCTTC. It yields the protein CASSARRAYGYTF.

This clonotype was found a few times. The chain combines TRBV15 with TRBJ1-1; D gene unclear. Germline CDR1 reads LNHNV; CDR2 reads YYDKDF (reference sequence). The length of the CDR3 is 13 residues. V lost 0 bases and J lost 1, with 3 bases in between. The CDR3 reads CATSRDRNTEAFF. The CDR3 bases are TGTGCCACCAGCAGAGATAGGAACACTGAAGCTTTCTTT.

There are a few counts of this clonotype. The chain is built from TRBV9 and TRBJ2-4; possible D gene TRBD2, 6 bases. The J call may be mistaken, given a closer DNA end match to TRBJ2-7. The CDR3 spans 14 residues. Germline assignment: CDR1 SGDLS and CDR2 YYNGEE. CDR3 loop: CASSAGGEGYEQYF. The CDR3 bases are TGTGCCAGCAGCGCCGGGGGAGAGGGGTACGAGCAGTACTTC.

The V and J genes are TRBV14 and TRBJ2-7, with D possibly TRBD2 on 6 matching bases. The V end lost 1 base, the J end lost 4 bases, and 20 bases lay between the germline ends. This CDR3 is built from 17 residues. CDR1 SGHDN and CDR2 FVKESK come from the germline V gene. CDR3 coding DNA: TGTGCCAGCAGCCAAGGGTTCTCCGGGACTCGTCTTTACGAGCAGTACTTC. This gives the protein CASSQGFSGTRLYEQYF.

The chain has TRBV2 and TRBJ2-7, with a tentative D call TRBD1 (6 bases). The V and J ends lost 6 bases and 1 base respectively, with 19 bases between them. Germline loops: CDR1 SNHLY, CDR2 FYNNEI. There are 16 residues in the CDR3. The CDR3 DNA reads as TGTGCCAGCAGCGATCTATGGGGACAAGAATCCTACGAGCAGTACTTC. As protein: CASSDLWGQESYEQYF.

The gene calls are TRBV20-1 and TRBJ2-1, with a weak D call TRBD1 (5 bases). This CDR3 spans 14 amino acids. Trimming took off 6 bases at V and 9 bases at J, with 21 bases between the two ends. CDR1 and CDR2 from the germline V gene are DFQATT and SNEGSKA (reference sequence). CDR3 sequence: CSATEMKGFGEQFF. CDR3 bases: TGCAGTGCAACCGAAATGAAGGGGTTCGGTGAGCAGTTCTTC.

This clonotype was counted only a few times. The rearrangement joins TRBV18 to TRBJ2-7; D remains ambiguous. The CDR3 is 14 amino acids. Germline V gene data show CDR1 as KGHSH and CDR2 as LQKENI. Trimming left V 0 bases short and J 3 bases short, with 9 bases between. In DNA form, the CDR3 reads TGTGCCAGCTCACCACCGGACGGTTTCTACGAGCAGTACTTC. The encoded protein is CASSPPDGFYEQYF. The full variable domain, in which reference TRBV18 and TRBJ2-7 provide the parts outside the CDR3, is NAGVMQNPRHLVRRRGQEARLRCSPMKGHSHVYWYRQLPEEGLKFMVYLQKENIIDESGMPKERFSAEFPKEGPSILRIQQVVRGDSAAYFCASSPPDGFYEQYFGPGTRLTVT.

This chain joins TRBV30 and TRBJ2-7; D remains unclear. TRBJ2-5 explains the end of the DNA better; the J call may be wrong. The V gene's germline CDR1 is GTSNPN and CDR2 SVGIG (reference sequence). The CDR3 has 13 residues. The CDR3 DNA reads TGTGCCTGGAGTGTCGGTGCAAAAGAGACCCAGTACTTC. This sequence encodes CAWSVGAKETQYF.